This T cell receptor beta chain was obtained from a study of long-term antiretroviral therapy in people with HIV. Overall study results and limits: Documentation of ART adherence, viral resistance or therapy changes was absent. Following ART, diversity rose but still fell short of transplant donor controls.

Sequencing relied on immunoSEQ assay v3.0, run at survey level. Sequencing aimed to cover roughly 40,000-55,000 T-cell genomes per sample. Libraries were prepared by immunoSEQ multiplex PCR; TCRdb keeps only in-frame clonotypes and omits some of them. The sample consists of 30,000 to 40,000 clones, 86% of them appearing once. Of note for this clone: The antigen is undetermined. Germline and junction disagree at one end, which may indicate a read error.

Researchers secured at least one pre-ART and at least two post-ART PBMC samples from each donor. Germline V CDR1 and CDR2: SSHAT, FNYEAQ (reference sequence). This CDR3 is built from 15 residues. The sequences come from unsorted PBMCs, collected just before starting antiretroviral therapy. The chain combines TRBV7-7 with TRBJ2-1; no firm D call. The sequence derives from a young woman with HIV. The CDR3 loop reads CASSLAPNRIGEQFF. The DNA for the CDR3 is TGTGCTAGCAGCTTAGCCCCCAATCGAATCGGTGAGCAGTTCTTC.